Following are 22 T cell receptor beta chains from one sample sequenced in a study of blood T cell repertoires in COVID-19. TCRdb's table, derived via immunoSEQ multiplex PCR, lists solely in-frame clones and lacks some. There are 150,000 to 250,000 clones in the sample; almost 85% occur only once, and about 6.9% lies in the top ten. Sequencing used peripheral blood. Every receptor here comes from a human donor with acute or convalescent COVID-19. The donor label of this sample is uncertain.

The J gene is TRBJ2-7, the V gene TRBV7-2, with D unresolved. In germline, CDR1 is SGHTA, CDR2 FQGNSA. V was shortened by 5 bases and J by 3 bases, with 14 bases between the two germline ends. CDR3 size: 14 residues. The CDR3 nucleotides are TGTGCCAGCAGCCTTGGCGGCTCGGACTACGAGCAGTACTTC. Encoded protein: CASSLGGSDYEQYF.

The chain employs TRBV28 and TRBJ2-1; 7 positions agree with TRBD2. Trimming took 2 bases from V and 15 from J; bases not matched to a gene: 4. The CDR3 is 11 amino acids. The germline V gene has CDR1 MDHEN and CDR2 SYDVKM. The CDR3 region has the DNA TGTGCCAGCAGTTTAGGGAGGGTACCGTTCTTC. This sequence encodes CASSLGRVPFF. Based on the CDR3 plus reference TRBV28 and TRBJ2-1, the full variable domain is DVKVTQSSRYLVKRTGEKVFLECVQDMDHENMFWYRQDPGLGLRLIYFSYDVKMKEKGDIPEGYSVSREKKERFSLILESASTNQTSMYLCASSLGRVPFFGPGTRLTVL.

CDR3 coding DNA: TGTGCCAGCAGCCAATCTTGGGGGGAAGCTAATGAGCAGTTCTTC. Its translation is CASSQSWGEANEQFF. The chain is built from TRBV3-1 (or the pseudogene TRBV3-2) and TRBJ2-1, with D possibly being TRBD2 (6 bases). Germline CDR1 is LGHDT and CDR2 is YNNKEL (reference sequence). V lost 2 bases to trimming and J lost 7 bases, with 15 bases between them. The CDR3 totals 15 residues.

CDR3 DNA: TGCGCCAGCAGCCCGGGCCCCAGGGGCTCCTATGGCTACACCTTC. Translation: CASSPGPRGSYGYTF. V gene TRBV5-1 combines with J gene TRBJ1-2, with D tentatively TRBD1 (6 bases). V was shortened by 4 bases and J by 4 bases, with 17 bases between the two germline ends. Germline CDR1 SGHRS, CDR2 YFSETQ. The CDR3 has 15 residues.

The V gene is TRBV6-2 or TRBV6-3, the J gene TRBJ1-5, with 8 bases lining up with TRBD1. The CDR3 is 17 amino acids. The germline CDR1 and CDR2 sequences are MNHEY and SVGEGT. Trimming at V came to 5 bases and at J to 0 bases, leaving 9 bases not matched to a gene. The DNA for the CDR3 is TGTGCCAGCAGTGCCACAGGGGGAAAGTCTAGCAATCAGCCCCAGCATTTT. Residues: CASSATGGKSSNQPQHF.

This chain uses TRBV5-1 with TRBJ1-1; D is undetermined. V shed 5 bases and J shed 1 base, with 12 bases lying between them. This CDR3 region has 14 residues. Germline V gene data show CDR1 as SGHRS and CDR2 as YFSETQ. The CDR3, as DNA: TGCGCCAGCAGGATGGACTCTGAGAACACTGAAGCTTTCTTT. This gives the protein CASRMDSENTEAFF.

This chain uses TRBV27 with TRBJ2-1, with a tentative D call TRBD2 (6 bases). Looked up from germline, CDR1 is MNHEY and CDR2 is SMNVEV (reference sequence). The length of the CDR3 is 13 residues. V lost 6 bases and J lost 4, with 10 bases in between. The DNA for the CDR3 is TGTGCCAGCAGGCCTGGAGGGTACAATGAGCAGTTCTTC. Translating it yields CASRPGGYNEQFF.

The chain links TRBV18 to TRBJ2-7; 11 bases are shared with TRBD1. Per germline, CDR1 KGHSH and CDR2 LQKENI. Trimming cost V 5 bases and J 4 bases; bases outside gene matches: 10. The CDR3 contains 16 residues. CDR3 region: CASSTLRTGGLYEQYF. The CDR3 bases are TGTGCCAGCTCAACTCTGCGGACAGGGGGCTTGTACGAGCAGTACTTC. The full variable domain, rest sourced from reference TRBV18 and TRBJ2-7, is NAGVMQNPRHLVRRRGQEARLRCSPMKGHSHVYWYRQLPEEGLKFMVYLQKENIIDESGMPKERFSAEFPKEGPSILRIQQVVRGDSAAYFCASSTLRTGGLYEQYFGPGTRLTVT.

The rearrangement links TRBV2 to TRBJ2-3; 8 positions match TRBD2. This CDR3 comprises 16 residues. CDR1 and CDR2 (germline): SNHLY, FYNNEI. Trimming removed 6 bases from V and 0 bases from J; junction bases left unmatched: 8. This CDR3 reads CASRRNSGMSTDTQYF. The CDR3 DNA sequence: TGTGCCAGCAGGAGGAATAGCGGGATGAGCACAGATACGCAGTATTTT.

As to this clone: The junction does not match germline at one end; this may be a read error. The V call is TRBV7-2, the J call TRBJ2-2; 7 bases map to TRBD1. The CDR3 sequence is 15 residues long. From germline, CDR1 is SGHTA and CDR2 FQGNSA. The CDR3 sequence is CASSQTGLNTRELFF. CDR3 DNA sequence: TGTGCCAGCAGTCAGACAGGGCTCAACACCAGGGAGCTGTTTTTT. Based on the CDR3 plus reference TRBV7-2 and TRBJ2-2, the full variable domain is GAGVSQSPSNKVTEKGKDVELRCDPISGHTALYWYRQSLGQGLEFLIYFQGNSAPDKSGLPSDRFSAERTGGSVSTLTIQRTQQEDSAVYLCASSQTGLNTRELFFGEGSRLTVL.

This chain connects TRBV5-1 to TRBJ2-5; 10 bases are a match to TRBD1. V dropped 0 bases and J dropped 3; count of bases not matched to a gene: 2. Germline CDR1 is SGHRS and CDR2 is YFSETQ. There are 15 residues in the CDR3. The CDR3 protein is CASSLAGTGEETQYF. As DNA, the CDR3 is TGCGCCAGCAGCTTGGCCGGGACAGGGGAAGAGACCCAGTACTTC.

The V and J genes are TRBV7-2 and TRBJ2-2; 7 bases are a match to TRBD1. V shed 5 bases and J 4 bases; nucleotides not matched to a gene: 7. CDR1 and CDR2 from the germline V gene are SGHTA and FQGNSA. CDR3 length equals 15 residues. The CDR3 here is CASSPGGRGTGELFF. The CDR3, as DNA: TGTGCCAGCAGCCCAGGGGGTCGCGGCACCGGGGAGCTGTTTTTT. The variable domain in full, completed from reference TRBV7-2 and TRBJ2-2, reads GAGVSQSPSNKVTEKGKDVELRCDPISGHTALYWYRQSLGQGLEFLIYFQGNSAPDKSGLPSDRFSAERTGGSVSTLTIQRTQQEDSAVYLCASSPGGRGTGELFFGEGSRLTVL.

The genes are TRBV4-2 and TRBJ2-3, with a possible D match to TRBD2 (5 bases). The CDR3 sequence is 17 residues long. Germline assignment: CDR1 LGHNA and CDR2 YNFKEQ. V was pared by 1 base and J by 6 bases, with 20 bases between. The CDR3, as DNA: TGTGCCAGCAGCCAAGGTGGACTGTCCACTAACGGGGATACGCAGTATTTT. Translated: CASSQGGLSTNGDTQYF.

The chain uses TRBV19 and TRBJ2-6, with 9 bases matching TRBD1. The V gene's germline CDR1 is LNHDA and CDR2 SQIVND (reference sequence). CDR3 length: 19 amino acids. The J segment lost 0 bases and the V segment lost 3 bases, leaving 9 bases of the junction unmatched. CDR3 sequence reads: CASSMRKQGAVSGANVLTF. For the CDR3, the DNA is TGTGCCAGTAGTATGAGAAAACAGGGGGCGGTCTCTGGGGCCAACGTCCTGACTTTC.

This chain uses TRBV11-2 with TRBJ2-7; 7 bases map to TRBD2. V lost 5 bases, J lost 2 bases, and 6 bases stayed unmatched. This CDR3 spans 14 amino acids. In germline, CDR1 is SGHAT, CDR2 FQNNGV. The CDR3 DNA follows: TGTGCCAGCAGCCTCTGGCGGGGGACCTACGAGCAGTACTTC. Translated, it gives CASSLWRGTYEQYF. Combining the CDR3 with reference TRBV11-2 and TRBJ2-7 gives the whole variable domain EAGVAQSPRYKIIEKRQSVAFWCNPISGHATLYWYQQILGQGPKLLIQFQNNGVVDDSQLPKDRFSAERLKGVDSTLKIQPAKLEDSAVYLCASSLWRGTYEQYFGPGTRLTVT.

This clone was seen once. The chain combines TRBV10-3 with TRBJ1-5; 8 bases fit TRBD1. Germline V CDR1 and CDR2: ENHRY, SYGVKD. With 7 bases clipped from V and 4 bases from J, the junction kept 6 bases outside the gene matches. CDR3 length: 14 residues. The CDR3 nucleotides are TGTGCCATCAACGGACAGGGAGGAAATCAGCCCCAGCATTTT. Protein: CAINGQGGNQPQHF.

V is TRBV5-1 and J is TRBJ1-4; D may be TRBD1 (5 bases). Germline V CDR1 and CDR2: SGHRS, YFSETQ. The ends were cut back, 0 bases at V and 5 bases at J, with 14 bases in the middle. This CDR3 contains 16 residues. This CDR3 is CASSLVGAGFNEKLFF. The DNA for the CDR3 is TGCGCCAGCAGCTTGGTTGGGGCAGGCTTCAATGAAAAACTGTTTTTT.

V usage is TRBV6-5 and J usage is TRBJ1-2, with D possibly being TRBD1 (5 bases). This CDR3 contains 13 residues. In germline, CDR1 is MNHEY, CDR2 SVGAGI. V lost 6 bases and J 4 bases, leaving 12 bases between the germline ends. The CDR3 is CASSVMQGYGYTF. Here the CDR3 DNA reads TGTGCCAGCAGCGTGATGCAGGGCTATGGCTACACCTTC.

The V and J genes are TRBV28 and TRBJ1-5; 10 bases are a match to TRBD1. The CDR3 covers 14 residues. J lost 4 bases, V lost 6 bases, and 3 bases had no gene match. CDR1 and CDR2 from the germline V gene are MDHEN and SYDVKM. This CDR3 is CASRGQGRNQPQHF. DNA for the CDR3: TGTGCCAGCAGGGGACAGGGGAGGAATCAGCCCCAGCATTTT.

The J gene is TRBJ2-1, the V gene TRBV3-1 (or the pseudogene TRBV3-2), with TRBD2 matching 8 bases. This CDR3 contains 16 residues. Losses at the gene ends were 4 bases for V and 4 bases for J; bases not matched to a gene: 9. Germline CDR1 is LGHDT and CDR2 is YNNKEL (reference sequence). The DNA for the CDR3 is TGTGCCAGCAGCCCCCGGGAGGGGGTTGGTTACAATGAGCAGTTCTTC. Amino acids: CASSPREGVGYNEQFF.

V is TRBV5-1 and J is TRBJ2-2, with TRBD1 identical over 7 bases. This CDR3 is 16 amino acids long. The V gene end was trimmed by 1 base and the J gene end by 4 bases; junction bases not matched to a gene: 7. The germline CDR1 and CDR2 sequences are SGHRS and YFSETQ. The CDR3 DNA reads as TGCGCCAGCAGCTTGAGAACCAGGGGGAGCACCGGGGAGCTGTTTTTT. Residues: CASSLRTRGSTGELFF.

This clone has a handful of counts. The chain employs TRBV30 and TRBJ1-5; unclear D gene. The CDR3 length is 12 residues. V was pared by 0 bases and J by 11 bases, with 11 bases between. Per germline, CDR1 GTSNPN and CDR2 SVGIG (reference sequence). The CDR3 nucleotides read TGTGCCTGGAGTGTGGGCCAAATGGCCCAGCATTTT. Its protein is CAWSVGQMAQHF.